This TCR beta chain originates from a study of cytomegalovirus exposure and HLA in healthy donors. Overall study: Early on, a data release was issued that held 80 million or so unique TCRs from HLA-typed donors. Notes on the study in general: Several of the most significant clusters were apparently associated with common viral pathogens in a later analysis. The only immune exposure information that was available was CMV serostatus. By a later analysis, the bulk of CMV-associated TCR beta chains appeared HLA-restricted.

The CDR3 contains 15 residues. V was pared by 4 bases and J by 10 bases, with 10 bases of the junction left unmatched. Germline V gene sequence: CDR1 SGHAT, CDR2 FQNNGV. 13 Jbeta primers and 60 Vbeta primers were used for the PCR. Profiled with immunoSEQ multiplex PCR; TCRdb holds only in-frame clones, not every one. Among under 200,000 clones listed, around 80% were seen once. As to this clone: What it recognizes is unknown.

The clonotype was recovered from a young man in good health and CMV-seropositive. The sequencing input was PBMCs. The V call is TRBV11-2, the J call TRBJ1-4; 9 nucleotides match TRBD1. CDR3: CASSWGRDRVGKLFF. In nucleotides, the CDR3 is TGTGCCAGCAGCTGGGGGAGGGACAGGGTAGGAAAACTGTTTTTT.